Below are 24 T cell receptor beta chains sequenced from a single sample in a study of blood T cell repertoires in COVID-19. Produced via immunoSEQ multiplex PCR; TCRdb's table is partial and in-frame only. Of 140,000 to 150,000 clones in the sample, more than 75% were seen once. The source material was peripheral blood. The receptors shown here come from a human donor with acute or convalescent COVID-19. The donor label of this sample is uncertain.

The chain has TRBV7-8 and TRBJ1-2, with 8 bases aligning to TRBD1. The CDR3 extends over 12 amino acids. J gave up 8 bases and V 3 bases, and 2 bases lay outside the gene matches. Germline assignment: CDR1 SGHVS and CDR2 FQNEAQ. The CDR3 DNA sequence: TGTGCCAGCAGCTTGGGACAGGCGGGCTACACCTTC. This gives the protein CASSLGQAGYTF.

The chain couples TRBV11-3 to TRBJ1-1, with TRBD1 matching over 9 bases. The germline V gene encodes CDR1 SGHNT and CDR2 YENEEA. Trimming at V came to 6 bases and at J to 3 bases, leaving 5 bases not matched to a gene. The CDR3 extends over 14 amino acids. CDR3 residues: CASRRTGADTEAFF. CDR3 sequence (DNA): TGTGCCAGCAGACGGACAGGGGCGGACACTGAAGCTTTCTTT.

This chain joins TRBV11-3 and TRBJ2-3; 7 positions match TRBD1. Germline-derived CDR1 and CDR2 are SGHNT and YENEEA. The ends lost 1 base at V and 4 bases at J; junction bases unmatched: 2. This CDR3 is built from 14 residues. This CDR3 is CASSLGQGADTQYF. In DNA, the CDR3 is TGTGCCAGCAGCTTAGGACAGGGCGCAGATACGCAGTATTTT.

The chain combines TRBV5-8 with TRBJ2-3; D perhaps matches TRBD1 (6 bases). CDR3 length equals 14 residues. Trimming removed 5 bases from V and 2 bases from J, with 12 bases in between. The germline V gene has CDR1 SGHTS and CDR2 YDEGEE. The CDR3 here is CASSYRVNTDTQYF. CDR3 nucleotide sequence: TGTGCCAGCAGTTACAGGGTAAACACAGATACGCAGTATTTT.

This clone showed up just once. This chain joins TRBV6-6 and TRBJ1-6; D might be TRBD1 (6 bases). This CDR3 comprises 15 residues. V lost 2 bases to trimming and J lost 7 bases, with 12 bases between them. CDR1 is MNHNY, CDR2 SVGAGI, per germline (reference sequence). CDR3 nucleotide sequence: TGTGCCAGCAGTTACCAGACAGGAGTAAATTCACCCCTCCACTTT. Amino acid sequence: CASSYQTGVNSPLHF.

The rearrangement uses TRBV15 and TRBJ2-7; D remains ambiguous. This CDR3 contains 14 residues. Germline loops: CDR1 LNHNV, CDR2 YYDKDF (reference sequence). V dropped 5 bases and J dropped 2 bases, with 13 bases sitting between them. Here the CDR3 DNA reads TGTGCCACCAGCGGAAGACACCAAACCTACGAGCAGTACTTC. Protein product: CATSGRHQTYEQYF.

This clone was detected only once. The chain links TRBV6-5 to TRBJ2-1; tentatively, D is TRBD2 (6 bases). V lost 5 bases to trimming and J lost 11 bases, with 19 bases between them. The germline V gene encodes CDR1 MNHEY and CDR2 SVGAGI. CDR3 length equals 14 residues. CDR3 DNA sequence: TGTGCCAGCAGTAATTCGGGACTCGCGAAGAAGCAGTTCTTC. Encoded protein: CASSNSGLAKKQFF.

V and J are TRBV18 and TRBJ1-4; 7 bases are a match to TRBD1. Germline V gene data show CDR1 as KGHSH and CDR2 as LQKENI. V dropped 3 bases and J dropped 7; count of bases not matched to a gene: 5. The CDR3 has 14 residues. The CDR3 spells CASSPDRWSEKLFF. DNA of the CDR3: TGTGCCAGCTCACCGGACAGGTGGAGTGAAAAACTGTTTTTT.

The chain employs TRBV6-5 and TRBJ1-5; 8 bases fit TRBD1. The CDR3 loop spans 14 amino acids. Germline V CDR1 and CDR2: MNHEY, SVGAGI. Trimming removed 6 bases from V and 3 bases from J; junction bases left unmatched: 4. CDR3 DNA: TGTGCCAGCAGAGCAGGGGGCAACAATCAGCCCCAGCATTTT. It yields the protein CASRAGGNNQPQHF.

This clone was recorded a few times. V is TRBV12-3 or TRBV12-4 and J is TRBJ1-5; D not resolved. CDR3 size: 13 residues. V was pared by 8 bases and J by 9 bases, with 17 bases between. CDR3 bases: TGTGCCAGCGGGGAGAGGGCCTTTATGCCCCAGCATTTT. This codes for CASGERAFMPQHF.

The chain combines TRBV29-1 with TRBJ1-3; no firm D call. The CDR3 loop spans 14 amino acids. V was pared by 4 bases and J by 2 bases, with 12 bases between. The germline V gene encodes CDR1 SQVTM and CDR2 ANQGSEA. In DNA, the CDR3 is TGCAGCGTTGTCGGGGATCTTACTGGAAACACCATATATTTT. This sequence encodes CSVVGDLTGNTIYF. The entire variable domain, with the rest obtained from reference TRBV29-1 and TRBJ1-3, is as follows: SAVISQKPSRDICQRGTSLTIQCQVDSQVTMMFWYRQQPGQSLTLIATANQGSEATYESGFVIDKFPISRPNLTFSTLTVSNMSPEDSSIYLCSVVGDLTGNTIYFGEGSWLTVV.

This chain links TRBV30 with TRBJ1-6, with D possibly TRBD1 on 5 matching bases. Trimming removed 7 bases at V and 7 bases at J, with 20 bases between. Germline V gene sequence: CDR1 GTSNPN, CDR2 SVGIG (reference sequence). The CDR3 sequence is 15 residues long. The CDR3 DNA reads as TGTGCCTCCCAATCTCAGGGTATCAAGAATTCACCCCTCCACTTT. It translates to CASQSQGIKNSPLHF.

The CDR3 spells CASSIRQGNLEKLFF. CDR3 DNA sequence: TGTGCCAGCAGCATACGACAGGGGAATTTGGAAAAACTGTTTTTT. The chain couples TRBV5-4 to TRBJ1-4; 8 nucleotides line up with TRBD1. CDR3 length: 15 residues. Germline V lookup: CDR1 SGHNT, CDR2 YYREEE (reference sequence). V gave up 4 bases and J gave up 8 bases; unmatched junction bases: 10.

The rearrangement joins TRBV4-1 to TRBJ2-7, with D hard to call. V gave up 1 base and J gave up 2 bases, with 12 bases separating them. The CDR3 extends over 15 amino acids. CDR1 and CDR2 from the germline V gene are MGHRA and YSYEKL. The CDR3 protein is CASSQGTTSAYEQYF. The CDR3, as DNA: TGCGCCAGCAGCCAAGGAACTACCTCCGCCTACGAGCAGTACTTC.

CDR3: CASSQEEGASNQPQHF. The CDR3 nucleotides read TGCGCCAGCAGCCAAGAAGAGGGGGCGAGCAATCAGCCCCAGCATTTT. J is TRBJ1-5 and V is TRBV4-1; TRBD1 matches at 7 bases. CDR3 length: 16 residues. V lost 0 bases to trimming and J lost 1 base; unmatched junction nucleotides: 3. Germline-derived CDR1 and CDR2 are MGHRA and YSYEKL.

The V call is TRBV7-6, the J call TRBJ1-1; D is perhaps TRBD1 (6 bases). The germline V gene has CDR1 SGHVS and CDR2 FNYEAQ. This CDR3 is 15 amino acids long. The ends were cut back, 2 bases at V and 1 base at J, with 11 bases in the middle. The CDR3 spells CASSLFPGENTEAFF. Written as DNA, the CDR3 is TGTGCCAGCAGCTTATTTCCAGGGGAGAACACTGAAGCTTTCTTT.

The J gene is TRBJ2-3, the V gene TRBV2, with a possible D match to TRBD1 (6 bases). Germline V lookup: CDR1 SNHLY, CDR2 FYNNEI. V was clipped by 5 bases and J by 1 base, with 16 bases between them. This CDR3 region has 16 residues. The CDR3 nucleotides read TGTGCCAGCAGTTTTCCGACAGAGGGGGGCACAGATACGCAGTATTTT. Protein sequence: CASSFPTEGGTDTQYF. The full variable domain, completed using reference TRBV2 and TRBJ2-3, is EPEVTQTPSHQVTQMGQEVILRCVPISNHLYFYWYRQILGQKVEFLVSFYNNEISEKSEIFDDQFSVERPDGSNFTLKIRSTKLEDSAMYFCASSFPTEGGTDTQYFGPGTRLTVL.

The gene calls are TRBV7-9 and TRBJ1-1, with 12 bases fitting TRBD1. CDR3 length: 15 amino acids. J gave up 6 bases and V 5 bases, and 7 bases lay outside the gene matches. CDR1 SEHNR and CDR2 FQNEAQ come from the germline V gene (reference sequence). CDR3 sequence: CASSDRDRGLSEAFF. CDR3 DNA sequence: TGTGCCAGCAGCGATCGGGACAGGGGGCTCTCTGAAGCTTTCTTT.

The rearrangement joins TRBV5-1 to TRBJ1-1; a weak D match, TRBD1 (6 bases). This CDR3 spans 15 amino acids. Trimming pared 2 bases from V and 1 base from J, leaving 12 bases between. The germline gives CDR1 SGHRS, CDR2 YFSETQ. CDR3 amino acids: CASSFFTGTNTEAFF. The CDR3 bases are TGCGCCAGCAGCTTTTTCACAGGGACGAACACTGAAGCTTTCTTT.

The chain combines TRBV10-1 with TRBJ2-3; D call uncertain. Germline lookup yields CDR1 WNHNN and CDR2 SYGVQD (reference sequence). The CDR3 runs 16 residues. Trimming stripped 2 bases from V and 1 base from J, with 13 bases between. In DNA, the CDR3 is TGCGCCAGCAGTGAGCCCCGCTCTCAGGGCACAGATACGCAGTATTTT. Residues: CASSEPRSQGTDTQYF.

This clone showed up just once. V gene TRBV5-1 combines with J gene TRBJ1-1; maybe TRBD1 (5 bases). Germline V lookup: CDR1 SGHRS, CDR2 YFSETQ. CDR3 length: 17 amino acids. The germline V and J ends were trimmed by 6 bases and 0 bases, with 21 bases remaining between them. CDR3 bases: TGCGCCAGCAAGGCATTAGTTGGTGGGGCTTTGAACACTGAAGCTTTCTTT. It yields the protein CASKALVGGALNTEAFF.

The chain carries TRBV3-1 (or the pseudogene TRBV3-2) and TRBJ2-7; 12 positions agree with TRBD2. The CDR3 is 17 residues long. The V and J ends lost 4 bases and 1 base, in that order; junction bases with no gene match: 8. The germline gives CDR1 LGHDT, CDR2 YNNKEL (reference sequence). The chain's CDR3 is CASSRSLGTSGSYEQYF. The CDR3 nucleotides are TGTGCCAGCAGCCGTTCACTCGGGACTAGCGGGTCCTACGAGCAGTACTTC.

This clone appeared once. V is TRBV19 and J is TRBJ1-5; possible D gene TRBD1, 5 bases. Trimming took off 5 bases at V and 6 bases at J, with 14 bases between the two ends. The CDR3 runs 14 residues. Germline CDR1 reads LNHDA; CDR2 reads SQIVND (reference sequence). The CDR3 loop is CASSWLRGGQPQHF. The CDR3 nucleotides read TGTGCCAGTAGTTGGTTGAGGGGAGGTCAGCCCCAGCATTTT. Full variable domain (missing parts from reference TRBV19 and TRBJ1-5): DGGITQSPKYLFRKEGQNVTLSCEQNLNHDAMYWYRQDPGQGLRLIYYSQIVNDFQKGDIAEGYSVSREKKESFPLTVTSAQKNPTAFYLCASSWLRGGQPQHFGDGTRLSIL.

The chain employs TRBV18 and TRBJ1-5; 7 bases align to TRBD1. CDR3 length: 14 amino acids. Germline V gene sequence: CDR1 KGHSH, CDR2 LQKENI. V lost 6 bases, J lost 7 bases, and 9 bases stayed unmatched. The CDR3 sequence: CASSSTGAGQPQHF. The CDR3 region has the DNA TGTGCCAGCTCCTCCACAGGGGCTGGGCAGCCCCAGCATTTT.